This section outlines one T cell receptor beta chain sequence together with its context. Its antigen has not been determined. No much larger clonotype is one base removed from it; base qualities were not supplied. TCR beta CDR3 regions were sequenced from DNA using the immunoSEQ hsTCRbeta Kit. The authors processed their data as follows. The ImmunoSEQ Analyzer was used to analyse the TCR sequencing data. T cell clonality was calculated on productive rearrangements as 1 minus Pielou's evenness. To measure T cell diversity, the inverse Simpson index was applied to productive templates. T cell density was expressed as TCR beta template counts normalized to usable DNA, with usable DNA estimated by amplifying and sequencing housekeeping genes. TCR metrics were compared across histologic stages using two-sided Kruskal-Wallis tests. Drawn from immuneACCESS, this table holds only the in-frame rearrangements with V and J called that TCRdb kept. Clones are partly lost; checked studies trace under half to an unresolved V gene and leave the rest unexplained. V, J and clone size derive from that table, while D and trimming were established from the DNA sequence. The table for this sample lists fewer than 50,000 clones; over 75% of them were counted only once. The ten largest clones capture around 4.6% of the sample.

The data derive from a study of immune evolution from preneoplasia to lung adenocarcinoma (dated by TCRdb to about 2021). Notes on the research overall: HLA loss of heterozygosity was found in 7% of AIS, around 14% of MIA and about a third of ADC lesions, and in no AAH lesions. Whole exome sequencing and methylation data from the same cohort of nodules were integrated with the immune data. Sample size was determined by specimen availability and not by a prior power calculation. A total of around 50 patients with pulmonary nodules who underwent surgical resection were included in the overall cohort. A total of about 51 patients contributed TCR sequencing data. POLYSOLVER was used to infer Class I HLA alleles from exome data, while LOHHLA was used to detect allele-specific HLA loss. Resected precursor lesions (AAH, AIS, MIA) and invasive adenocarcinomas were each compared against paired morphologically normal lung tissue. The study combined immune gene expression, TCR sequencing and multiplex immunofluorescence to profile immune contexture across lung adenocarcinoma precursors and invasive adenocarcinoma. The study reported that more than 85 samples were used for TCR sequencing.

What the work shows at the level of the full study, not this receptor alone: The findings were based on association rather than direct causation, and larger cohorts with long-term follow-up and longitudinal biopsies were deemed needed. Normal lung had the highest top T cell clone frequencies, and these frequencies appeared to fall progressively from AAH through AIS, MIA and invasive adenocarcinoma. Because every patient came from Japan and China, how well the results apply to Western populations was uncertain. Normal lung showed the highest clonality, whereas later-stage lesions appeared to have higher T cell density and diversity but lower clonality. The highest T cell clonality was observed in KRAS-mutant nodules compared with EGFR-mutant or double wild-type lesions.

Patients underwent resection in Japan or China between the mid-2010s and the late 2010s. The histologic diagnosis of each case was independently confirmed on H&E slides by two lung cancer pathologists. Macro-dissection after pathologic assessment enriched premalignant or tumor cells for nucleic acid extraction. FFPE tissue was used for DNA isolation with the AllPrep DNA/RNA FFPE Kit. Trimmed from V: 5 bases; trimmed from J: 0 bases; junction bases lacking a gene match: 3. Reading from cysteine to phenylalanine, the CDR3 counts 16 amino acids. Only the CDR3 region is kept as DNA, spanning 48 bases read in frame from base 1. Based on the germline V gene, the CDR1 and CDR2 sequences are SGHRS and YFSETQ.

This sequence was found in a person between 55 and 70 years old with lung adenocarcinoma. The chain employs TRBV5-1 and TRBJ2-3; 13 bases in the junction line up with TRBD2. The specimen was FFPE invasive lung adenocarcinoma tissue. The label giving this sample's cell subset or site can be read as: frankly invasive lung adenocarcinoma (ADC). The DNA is TGCGCCAGCAGGTCGGGACTAGCGGGAAGCACAGATACGCAGTATTTT. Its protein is CASRSGLAGSTDTQYF.